The next 19 T cell receptor beta chains were all read from a single sample in a study of T cells in Graves' hyperthyroidism and ophthalmopathy (dated by TCRdb to about 2019). Library construction relied on multiplex PCR. TCRdb lists the instrument as Illumina HiSeq 2000. Amplification of TCR beta CDR3 regions was carried out from RNA transcripts. For the first round of RT-PCR on the TCR CDR3, the HTBI primer set was used together with the Qiagen OneStep RT-PCR kit. The public reads were reanalyzed by TCRdb: fastp trimming at Q25, MiXCR alignment, in-frame beta chains only. CDR3 protein sequences are deduplicated, and each keeps its most common genes and DNA. Across this sample there are 300,000 or so distinct CDR3 sequences, with roughly 15% seen only once. The ten most abundant clones make up around 33% of the sample. The specimen was blood. These receptors were collected from a young man with Graves' hyperthyroidism.

This chain joins TRBV18 and TRBJ2-7; 9 bases line up with TRBD1. Unmatched junction bases numbered 7, after V lost 3 bases and J lost 4 bases. The CDR3 runs 15 residues. Looked up from germline, CDR1 is KGHSH and CDR2 is LQKENI. In DNA form, the CDR3 reads TGTGCCAGCTCACCGCCGGGACAGGGCATATACGAGCAGTACTTC. Its protein product is CASSPPGQGIYEQYF.

In this sample, this clonotype turned up many times. The chain uses TRBV5-5 and TRBJ2-1, with TRBD2 matching 8 bases. CDR3 length: 14 residues. Germline V CDR1 and CDR2: SGHKS, YYEKEE (reference sequence). J lost 5 bases, V lost 2 bases, and 3 bases had no gene match. Here the CDR3 DNA reads TGTGCCAGCAGCTTCACTAGCGGCCACAATGAGCAGTTCTTC. It yields the protein CASSFTSGHNEQFF.

This clonotype was observed many times. A junction end diverges from the germline sequence, so it may reflect a read error. The chain combines TRBV11-2 with TRBJ2-5; 7 bases agree with TRBD2. Germline lookup yields CDR1 SGHAT and CDR2 FQNNGV. The CDR3 length is 11 residues. The CDR3 DNA is TGTGCCAGCAGCTCAACAGCGGGGCCGAACTTC. Its translation is CASSSTAGPNF.

V usage is TRBV7-2 and J usage is TRBJ2-2, with 13 positions matching TRBD2. Germline values: CDR1 SGHTA, CDR2 FQGNSA. The CDR3 loop spans 23 amino acids. Germline trimming cut 5 bases from V and 6 bases from J; bases unmatched to any gene: 27. The CDR3 DNA sequence: TGTGCCAGCAGCCCCGGACTAGCGGGAGTGGGAAACATTCAGTACTTCAGCGCCGGGGAGCTGTTTTTT. This translates into CASSPGLAGVGNIQYFSAGELFF. Looking up the rest from reference TRBV7-2 and TRBJ2-2 gives the full variable domain: GAGVSQSPSNKVTEKGKDVELRCDPISGHTALYWYRQSLGQGLEFLIYFQGNSAPDKSGLPSDRFSAERTGGSVSTLTIQRTQQEDSAVYLCASSPGLAGVGNIQYFSAGELFFGEGSRLTVL.

The chain uses TRBV30 and TRBJ1-1; D possibly corresponds to TRBD1 (6 bases). With 6 bases removed from V and 0 bases from J, the gap between germline ends came to 20 bases. CDR1 GTSNPN and CDR2 SVGIG come from the germline V gene (reference sequence). The CDR3 runs 16 residues. The CDR3 sequence: CACQGLPRDMNTEAFF. The CDR3 coding sequence is TGTGCCTGCCAGGGTTTACCCCGGGACATGAACACTGAAGCTTTCTTT.

The sample holds many counts of this clonotype. This sequence joins TRBV7-2 and TRBJ2-2; D unresolved. This CDR3 has 12 residues. The germline gives CDR1 SGHTA, CDR2 FQGNSA. The V gene lost 8 bases and the J gene lost 4 bases, with 8 bases spanning the gap. For the CDR3, the DNA is TGTGCCAGCTCCCAGGCCACCGGGGAGCTGTTTTTT. Residues: CASSQATGELFF.

This clonotype was counted at least ten times. The rearrangement uses TRBV24-1 and TRBJ2-5; D possibly corresponds to TRBD2 (6 bases). Germline loops: CDR1 KGHDR, CDR2 SFDVKD. The CDR3 spans 14 residues. Trimming removed 4 bases at V and 3 bases at J, with 11 bases between. CDR3 nucleotides: TGTGCCACCAGTGACGCCGGGGGAGAAGAGACCCAGTACTTC. Amino acid sequence: CATSDAGGEETQYF.

The chain recombines TRBV9 with TRBJ2-7; 13 nucleotides align to TRBD2. Germline V lookup: CDR1 SGDLS, CDR2 YYNGEE. Germline trimming cut 4 bases from V and 4 bases from J; bases unmatched to any gene: 8. This CDR3 contains 16 residues. The CDR3 bases are TGTGCCAGCAGCCCCCGGACTAGCGGGAGCCAGTACGAGCAGTACTTC. Protein sequence: CASSPRTSGSQYEQYF. Using reference TRBV9 and TRBJ2-7 for the parts outside the CDR3, the full variable domain is DSGVTQTPKHLITATGQRVTLRCSPRSGDLSVYWYQQSLDQGLQFLIQYYNGEERAKGNILERFSAQQFPDLHSELNLSSLELGDSALYFCASSPRTSGSQYEQYFGPGTRLTVT.

This clonotype was counted many times. This chain joins TRBV20-1 and TRBJ2-7, with TRBD2 matching over 15 bases. V shed 5 bases and J 3 bases; nucleotides not matched to a gene: 20. Germline CDR1 is DFQATT and CDR2 is SNEGSKA (reference sequence). CDR3 length: 20 residues. CDR3: CSAGGAAQGLAGGLGYEQYF. The CDR3 coding sequence is TGCAGTGCTGGGGGGGCAGCGCAAGGACTAGCGGGAGGGTTGGGCTACGAGCAGTACTTC.

This clonotype was seen many times. V usage is TRBV6-1 and J usage is TRBJ2-3; 9 nucleotides agree with TRBD1. In germline, CDR1 is MNHNS, CDR2 SASEGT. The V gene end was trimmed by 3 bases and the J gene end by 4 bases; junction bases not matched to a gene: 5. This CDR3 contains 15 residues. The CDR3 sequence is CASSDPRQGADTQYF. The CDR3 coding sequence is TGTGCCAGCAGTGATCCCCGACAGGGGGCAGATACGCAGTATTTT.

This clonotype was observed at least ten times. The rearrangement joins TRBV30 to TRBJ2-7, with 11 bases fitting TRBD2. The CDR3 runs 13 residues. V lost 1 base to trimming and J lost 5 bases; unmatched junction nucleotides: 1. Germline lookup yields CDR1 GTSNPN and CDR2 SVGIG (reference sequence). CDR3 region: CAWSGLAGNEQYF. DNA for the CDR3: TGTGCCTGGAGTGGACTAGCGGGAAACGAGCAGTACTTC.

DNA for the CDR3: TGTGCCAGCAGTCCGGGGACGGGAGTCAATCAGCCCCAGCATTTT. Translated, it gives CASSPGTGVNQPQHF. The rearrangement links TRBV12-3 or TRBV12-4 to TRBJ1-5; D is perhaps TRBD1 (5 bases). V lost 5 bases, J lost 3 bases, and 14 bases lay in between. This CDR3 is built from 15 residues.

This clonotype came up many times. The chain recombines TRBV10-3 with TRBJ2-1, with 7 positions matching TRBD2. The CDR3 spans 14 residues. V lost 10 bases, J lost 0 bases, and 6 bases stayed unmatched. Germline lookup yields CDR1 ENHRY and CDR2 SYGVKD. The chain's CDR3 is CASGLVSSYNEQFF. CDR3 DNA: TGTGCCAGTGGACTAGTAAGCTCCTACAATGAGCAGTTCTTC.

There are a few counts of this clonotype. This rearrangement joins TRBV28 to TRBJ1-4; 7 bases are a match to TRBD1. Germline values: CDR1 MDHEN, CDR2 SYDVKM. The CDR3 is made up of 14 amino acids. V lost 8 bases, J lost 5 bases, and 8 bases stayed unmatched. The DNA for the CDR3 is TGTGCCAGCGCTGACAGGGAACCGAATGAAAAACTGTTTTTT. Amino acid sequence: CASADREPNEKLFF.

The rearrangement joins TRBV27 to TRBJ2-6, with unresolved D. Germline-derived CDR1 and CDR2 are MNHEY and SMNVEV (reference sequence). Trimming pared 3 bases from V and 3 bases from J, leaving 6 bases between. This CDR3 contains 14 residues. The CDR3, as DNA: TGTGCCAGCAGTTTTGGGGATGGGGCCAACGTCCTGACTTTC. It codes for CASSFGDGANVLTF.

There are many counts of this clonotype. The chain recombines TRBV27 with TRBJ2-7; the D gene is possibly TRBD1 (5 bases). The CDR3 totals 14 residues. V was shortened by 3 bases and J by 9 bases, with 18 bases between the two germline ends. In germline, CDR1 is MNHEY, CDR2 SMNVEV (reference sequence). The CDR3, as DNA: TGTGCCAGCAGTTTGGTAGGGGCTCGAACCGCGCAGTACTTC. It is translated as CASSLVGARTAQYF.

This clonotype was picked up a small number of times. The gene calls are TRBV24-1 and TRBJ2-1; D remains unclear. The CDR3 is 13 residues long. Germline V gene lookup returns CDR1 KGHDR and CDR2 SFDVKD. V shed 4 bases and J shed 5 bases, with 8 bases lying between them. This CDR3 reads CATSDWVNNEQFF. CDR3 nucleotide sequence: TGTGCCACCAGTGACTGGGTCAACAATGAGCAGTTCTTC.

The rearrangement joins TRBV20-1 to TRBJ1-2; possibly TRBD1 for D (5 bases). CDR1 is DFQATT, CDR2 SNEGSKA, per germline (reference sequence). V was pared by 8 bases and J by 9 bases, with 22 bases between. This CDR3 has 13 residues. CDR3 sequence: CSFRQGHFMSYTF. The CDR3 bases are TGCAGTTTTCGCCAAGGACATTTTATGAGCTACACCTTC.

CDR3 sequence reads: CSACHGSGSGELFF. For the CDR3, the DNA is TGCAGTGCTTGTCACGGGAGCGGCTCCGGGGAGCTGTTTTTT. The gene calls are TRBV20-1 and TRBJ2-2; a weak D match, TRBD2 (6 bases). This CDR3 spans 14 amino acids. CDR1 and CDR2 from the germline V gene are DFQATT and SNEGSKA (reference sequence). Deletions cut 5 bases from V and 6 bases from J, with 16 bases between.